This TCR beta chain was obtained from a study of OX40 agonist ivuxolimab in advanced cancers. About the research overall: The dose-escalation cohort was approximately 85% male, with a mean age of around 60 years, ranging about 23 to 90.

Peripheral blood came from all dose cohorts at three timepoints. In regard to this clone: The junction does not match germline at one end; this may be a read error.

Here immunoSEQ multiplex PCR was the method, and the copy in TCRdb shows in-frame clones only, minus some. This table holds some 50,000 clones, roughly 88% found once. Germline CDR1 is SGHTA and CDR2 is FQGNSA. The CDR3 contains 15 residues. The sequencing used CD4+ or CD8+ T cells sorted from blood, collected in a trial of the OX40 agonist ivuxolimab. The clonotype originates from an adult with an advanced solid tumor such as melanoma, head and neck, liver or kidney cancer. The rearrangement uses TRBV7-2 and TRBJ2-7, with D possibly matching TRBD2 (6 bases). The CDR3 sequence is CASSQAGGRSYEQYF. Here the CDR3 DNA reads TGCGCCAGCAGCCAAGCGGGCGGGCGTTCCTACGAGCAGTACTTC.